Described below is a single T cell receptor beta chain sequence and its context. What it recognizes is unknown. The study reverse transcribed the entire isolated RNA, so it sequenced expressed TCRB transcripts. Profiling relied on immunoSEQ multiplex PCR, and the TCRdb table lists in-frame clones only, not all of them. This sample has 300,000 to 400,000 clones, with roughly 9% found just once. These data belong to a study of beta chain features in type 1 diabetes. Overall study context: Patients and healthy donors were similar in age, gender and cell yields. Broader study findings: Naive, central memory and regulatory TCRB repertoires appeared more similar among patients than healthy donors. Among all four CD4+ subsets, Type 1 diabetes patients had TCRB CDR3s that were moderately but significantly shorter. Type 1 diabetes patients had fewer VDJ junction insertions and more deletions.

The V and J ends lost 0 bases and 7 bases, in that order; junction bases with no gene match: 7. Per the germline V gene, CDR1 is MNHEY and CDR2 is SVGAGI. The CDR3 covers 15 residues. The authors sorted CD4+ naive, central memory, regulatory and stem cell-like memory cells via CD45RO/CCR7/CD25/CD127/CD95/CD27. What was sequenced was central memory CD4+ T cells from blood. The receptor was isolated from a man aged 25 to 45 with type 1 diabetes. The rearrangement uses TRBV6-5 and TRBJ2-7, with 9 bases aligning to TRBD2. CDR3 DNA sequence: TGTGCCAGCAGTTACTCGGCGGGGGGGCCTGGTGAGCAGTACTTC. Translation gives CASSYSAGGPGEQYF.